These 18 T cell receptor beta chains originate from one sample sequenced in a study of CD8+ T cells in alopecia areata. Indicated treatment: oral pan-JAK inhibitor, 5-10 mg twice daily. Extracted from the samples, RNA was reverse transcribed into cDNA to serve as the sequencing template. Some clones are missing from TCRdb's copy, which holds only in-frame ones; the method was immunoSEQ multiplex PCR. The data contain about 180,000 clones, about 48% of them singletons. The sample in question was CD8+ T cells sorted from blood, obtained at week 24, from a patient treated with tofacitinib. All receptors come from a human donor with alopecia areata.

V gene TRBV29-1 combines with J gene TRBJ1-2, with 7 positions matching TRBD1. J gave up 4 bases and V 5 bases, and 13 bases lay outside the gene matches. This CDR3 spans 15 amino acids. Per germline, CDR1 SQVTM and CDR2 ANQGSEA. The CDR3 loop is CSVKSSGGEGYGYTF. CDR3 coding DNA: TGCAGCGTTAAAAGCTCAGGGGGAGAGGGCTATGGCTACACCTTC.

This clone was recorded a few times. The CDR3 is CASSLDPNTEAFF. The CDR3 DNA sequence: TGTGCCAGCAGTCTTGACCCGAACACTGAAGCTTTCTTT. The chain combines TRBV27 with TRBJ1-1; D gene uncertain. From germline, CDR1 is MNHEY and CDR2 SMNVEV (reference sequence). The CDR3 has 13 residues. V lost 5 bases to trimming and J lost 1 base, with 8 bases between them.

The chain combines TRBV5-1 with TRBJ2-3; 11 bases line up with TRBD2. Germline assignment: CDR1 SGHRS and CDR2 YFSETQ. This CDR3 spans 14 amino acids. V dropped 5 bases and J dropped 6; count of bases not matched to a gene: 5. DNA of the CDR3: TGCGCCAGCAGGCTAGCGGGGGGACCTGATACGCAGTATTTT. It translates to CASRLAGGPDTQYF. The full variable domain, rest sourced from reference TRBV5-1 and TRBJ2-3, is KAGVTQTPRYLIKTRGQQVTLSCSPISGHRSVSWYQQTPGQGLQFLFEYFSETQRNKGNFPGRFSGRQFSNSRSEMNVSTLELGDSALYLCASRLAGGPDTQYFGPGTRLTVL.

This clone was detected a few times. The chain carries TRBV29-1 and TRBJ2-5, with TRBD1 matching over 10 bases. V shed 3 bases, J shed 4 bases, and the junction held 11 bases outside the gene matches. The germline V gene encodes CDR1 SQVTM and CDR2 ANQGSEA. The CDR3 covers 16 residues. The CDR3 is CSVDGRDRGSGETQYF. The CDR3 nucleotides read TGCAGCGTTGATGGGCGGGACAGGGGTTCAGGAGAGACCCAGTACTTC.

The chain links TRBV6-6 to TRBJ2-1; D is ambiguous. The CDR3 runs to 12 residues. V was clipped by 6 bases and J by 4 bases, with 7 bases between them. Germline CDR1 reads MNHNY; CDR2 reads SVGAGI (reference sequence). CDR3 DNA: TGTGCCAGCAGCCCAGCTTACAATGAGCAGTTCTTC. Residues: CASSPAYNEQFF.

The genes are TRBV5-1 and TRBJ1-1; 9 positions agree with TRBD1. The J segment lost 1 base and the V segment lost 0 bases, leaving 4 bases of the junction unmatched. The CDR3 spans 16 residues. Germline V gene data show CDR1 as SGHRS and CDR2 as YFSETQ. The CDR3 sequence: CASSLADRGTNTEAFF. The CDR3, as DNA: TGCGCCAGCAGCTTGGCGGACAGGGGAACGAACACTGAAGCTTTCTTT.

As concerns this clone: The junction differs from germline at one of its ends, possibly a read error. The chain links TRBV29-1 to TRBJ1-1; TRBD1 agrees at 12 bases. This CDR3 is 15 amino acids long. Germline CDR1 and CDR2: SQVTM and ANQGSEA. The CDR3 sequence is CSVEGTGGGWTEAFF. CDR3 DNA sequence: TGCAGCGTGGAAGGGACAGGGGGCGGGTGGACTGAAGCTTTCTTT. Together with reference TRBV29-1 and TRBJ1-1, the CDR3 gives the full variable domain: SAVISQKPSRDICQRGTSLTIQCQVDSQVTMMFWYRQQPGQSLTLIATANQGSEATYESGFVIDKFPISRPNLTFSTLTVSNMSPEDSSIYLCSVEGTGGGWTEAFFGQGTRLTVV.

This chain uses TRBV4-3 with TRBJ2-5; D tentatively reads TRBD1 or TRBD2 (5 bases each). Germline V gene data show CDR1 as LGHNA and CDR2 as YSLEER. The length of the CDR3 is 14 residues. With 5 bases removed from V and 5 bases from J, the gap between germline ends came to 15 bases. The DNA of the CDR3 is TGCGCCAGCAGCGGGGACCGGTTTCGGGAGACCCAGTACTTC. Its translation: CASSGDRFRETQYF.

V and J are TRBV4-3 and TRBJ2-5; D possibly corresponds to TRBD1 (6 bases). CDR3 size: 14 residues. Trimming stripped 3 bases from V and 5 bases from J, with 13 bases between. CDR1 is LGHNA and CDR2 is YSLEER in the germline V gene. CDR3 sequence: CASSQGASYETQYF. For the CDR3, the DNA is TGCGCCAGCAGCCAGGGGGCGTCATATGAGACCCAGTACTTC.

Only a few counts were recorded for this clone. At one of its ends the junction is not consistent with the germline gene, which may arise from a read error. At the DNA level, this CDR3 is encoded by other sequences in the same sample as well. The chain is built from TRBV4-1 and TRBJ1-1; 7 nucleotides match TRBD1. The germline CDR1 and CDR2 sequences are MGHRA and YSYEKL. The CDR3 loop spans 14 amino acids. CDR3 amino acids: CASSQGTDNTEAFF. The CDR3 nucleotides are TGTGCCAGCAGCCAAGGGACAGACAACACTGAAGCTTTCTTT.

The V and J genes are TRBV11-2 and TRBJ1-2; possible D gene TRBD1, 5 bases. Germline V gives CDR1 SGHAT, CDR2 FQNNGV. Trimming removed 1 base from V and 6 bases from J, with 12 bases in between. The CDR3 loop spans 14 amino acids. In nucleotides, the CDR3 is TGTGCCAGCAGCTTAGCCAGGGCCATGGATGGCTACACCTTC. It translates to CASSLARAMDGYTF.

Only a few counts were recorded for this clone. The CDR3 here is CASSFRPRGAGELFF. As DNA, the CDR3 is TGTGCCAGCAGCTTTCGGCCTCGGGGCGCCGGGGAGCTGTTTTTT. The chain links TRBV7-3 to TRBJ2-2; D is tentatively TRBD1 or TRBD2 (5 bases each). The germline V gene encodes CDR1 SGHTA and CDR2 FQGTGA. The V end was cut by 3 bases, the J end by 6 bases, with 14 bases between. The CDR3 has 15 residues.

The rearrangement links TRBV5-6 to TRBJ1-2, with D possibly matching TRBD1 (5 bases). The V end was cut by 4 bases, the J end by 6 bases, with 16 bases between. The CDR3 has 14 amino acids. The V gene's germline CDR1 is SGHDT and CDR2 YYEEEE. The CDR3 bases are TGTGCCAGCAGCCCTCACTCAGGGAGGGATGGCTACACCTTC. Its protein is CASSPHSGRDGYTF.

About this clone: A junction end diverges from the germline sequence, so it may reflect a read error. The chain combines TRBV19 with TRBJ1-5, with D unclear. This CDR3 has 11 residues. CDR1 LNHDA and CDR2 SQIVND come from the germline V gene (reference sequence). The CDR3 sequence: CASSIGPKPIF. The CDR3 nucleotides are TGTGCCAGTAGTATAGGCCCAAAGCCGATTTTT.

This chain joins TRBV7-6 and TRBJ2-1; TRBD2 agrees at 12 bases. CDR1 and CDR2 (germline): SGHVS, FNYEAQ. The CDR3 extends over 15 amino acids. V lost 6 bases, J lost 8 bases, and 8 bases stayed unmatched. The CDR3, as DNA: TGTGCCAGCAGTCCCGCTAGCGGGGGGGCGGATGAGCAGTTCTTC. It yields the protein CASSPASGGADEQFF.

The chain has TRBV14 and TRBJ1-1; TRBD1 might be the D (5 bases). This CDR3 is 14 amino acids long. The V end lost 4 bases, the J end lost 1 base, and 10 bases lay between the germline ends. The germline V gene encodes CDR1 SGHDN and CDR2 FVKESK. The chain's CDR3 is CASSPGTANTEAFF. CDR3 sequence (DNA): TGTGCCAGCAGCCCCGGGACGGCGAACACTGAAGCTTTCTTT.

This clone was seen only a few times. The chain has TRBV28 and TRBJ2-3, with unresolved D. This CDR3 contains 10 residues. CDR1 and CDR2 from the germline V gene are MDHEN and SYDVKM. The ends were cut back, 8 bases at V and 2 bases at J, with 2 bases in the middle. CDR3 sequence: CASATDTQYF. CDR3 nucleotide sequence: TGTGCCAGCGCCACAGATACGCAGTATTTT.

This clone was seen more than once but under ten times. The J gene is TRBJ1-2, the V gene TRBV29-1; D perhaps matches TRBD1 (5 bases). V lost 6 bases and J 4 bases, leaving 12 bases between the germline ends. Germline assignment: CDR1 SQVTM and CDR2 ANQGSEA. The CDR3 contains 12 residues. The CDR3 reads CSVDQGGYGYTF. In nucleotides, the CDR3 is TGCAGCGTCGACCAGGGAGGCTATGGCTACACCTTC. Full variable domain (outside the CDR3, taken from reference TRBV29-1 and TRBJ1-2): SAVISQKPSRDICQRGTSLTIQCQVDSQVTMMFWYRQQPGQSLTLIATANQGSEATYESGFVIDKFPISRPNLTFSTLTVSNMSPEDSSIYLCSVDQGGYGYTFGSGTRLTVV.